The 9 T cell receptor beta chains given below trace back to one sample, sequenced in a study of control samples from healthy donors and cancer patients. Repertoires were generated with immunoSEQ multiplex PCR, while TCRdb's copy carries only in-frame clones and drops some. The sample carries 29,000 or so clones, 70% to 90% recorded once. The sample consisted of formalin-fixed, paraffin-embedded tissue. The receptors here all came from a female donor with melanoma.

The rearrangement links TRBV27 to TRBJ2-3; the D gene is possibly TRBD2 (6 bases). The CDR3 contains 22 residues. CDR1 is MNHEY, CDR2 SMNVEV, per germline (reference sequence). Trimming stripped 0 bases from V and 2 bases from J, with 30 bases between. This CDR3 reads CASSLSGTAWSVGGMNTDTQYF. As DNA, the CDR3 is TGTGCCAGCAGTTTATCCGGAACGGCGTGGTCTGTTGGCGGGATGAACACAGATACGCAGTATTTT.

This clone has a single count. As DNA, the CDR3 is TGCGCCAGCAGCCCGCTTTTTAAAGACTCACCCCTCCACTTT. Protein sequence: CASSPLFKDSPLHF. The chain carries TRBV4-1 and TRBJ1-6; D is undetermined. Between the trimmed V and J ends, which lost 4 bases and 10 bases, there was a span of 14 bases. The CDR3 runs 14 residues. Per the germline V gene, CDR1 is MGHRA and CDR2 is YSYEKL.

The rearrangement uses TRBV7-3 and TRBJ1-1, with TRBD1 matching 10 bases. The length of the CDR3 is 14 residues. Germline assignment: CDR1 SGHTA and CDR2 FQGTGA. V was clipped by 5 bases and J by 5 bases; unmatched bases: 5. The CDR3 region has the DNA TGTGCCAGCAGCCCGGGACAGGGGAGGACTGAAGCTTTCTTT. The encoded protein is CASSPGQGRTEAFF.

The rearrangement uses TRBV25-1 and TRBJ1-4, with D unresolved. V lost 8 bases, J lost 0 bases, and 7 bases lay in between. From germline, CDR1 is MGHDK and CDR2 SYGVNS. CDR3 length equals 13 residues. The CDR3 protein is CASRTSTNEKLFF. CDR3 nucleotide sequence: TGTGCCAGCCGGACCTCAACTAATGAAAAACTGTTTTTT.

This sequence joins TRBV2 and TRBJ1-3; the D is unclear. This CDR3 spans 13 amino acids. With 5 bases removed from V and 2 bases from J, the gap between germline ends came to 7 bases. Germline V lookup: CDR1 SNHLY, CDR2 FYNNEI. CDR3 amino acids: CASSRGAGNTIYF. As DNA, the CDR3 is TGTGCCAGCAGTAGAGGTGCTGGAAACACCATATATTTT.

The chain carries TRBV7-8 and TRBJ1-4, with no clear D. Germline V CDR1 and CDR2: SGHVS, FQNEAQ. This CDR3 is built from 14 residues. Deletions cut 1 base from V and 0 bases from J, with 3 bases between. CDR3 protein: CASSLETTNEKLFF. CDR3 bases: TGTGCCAGCAGCTTAGAAACAACTAATGAAAAACTGTTTTTT. The full variable domain, rest sourced from reference TRBV7-8 and TRBJ1-4, is GAGVSQSPRYKVAKRGQDVALRCDPISGHVSLFWYQQALGQGPEFLTYFQNEAQLDKSGLPSDRFFAERPEGSVSTLKIQRTQQEDSAVYLCASSLETTNEKLFFGSGTQLSVL.

The chain recombines TRBV4-2 with TRBJ2-1; 7 positions agree with TRBD2. The CDR3 extends over 17 amino acids. CDR1 and CDR2 from the germline V gene are LGHNA and YNFKEQ. Losses at the gene ends were 4 bases for V and 5 bases for J; bases not matched to a gene: 14. CDR3 bases: TGTGCCAGCAGCCGAAGGGAGGGACCTACGGAAGACAATGAGCAGTTCTTC. Its translation is CASSRREGPTEDNEQFF.

The J gene is TRBJ2-6, the V gene TRBV29-1; weak D call: TRBD2 (6 bases). CDR3 length: 13 amino acids. Per germline, CDR1 SQVTM and CDR2 ANQGSEA. Trimming removed 4 bases at V and 2 bases at J, with 6 bases between. This chain's CDR3 is CSVGGTGANVLTF. In DNA form, the CDR3 reads TGCAGCGTTGGCGGGACTGGGGCCAACGTCCTGACTTTC.

The CDR3 DNA is TGTGCCAGCAGCTTAGTGGCTAGCGGGACCCACGAGCAGTACTTC. It specifies CASSLVASGTHEQYF. J is TRBJ2-7 and V is TRBV11-2; TRBD2 aligns across 9 bases. The germline gives CDR1 SGHAT, CDR2 FQNNGV. This CDR3 region has 15 residues. Trimming at V came to 1 base and at J to 5 bases, leaving 6 bases not matched to a gene.